A single TCR beta chain is shown here with its context. This specimen includes other DNA sequences encoding the same CDR3. In the authors' workflow: Reference gene primer amplification yielded estimated nucleated cell counts. Generated by immunoSEQ multiplex PCR, the TCRdb table keeps only in-frame clones and is missing some. The DNA gave D and trimming, while V, J and clone size come from that table. This sample yields approximately 100,000 clones, of which approximately 91% are seen a single time; about 1% belongs to the top ten. The data derive from a study of blood T cell repertoires in COVID-19. As for the study in general: Italy, Spain and the United States were the sources of the convalescent and acute COVID-19 samples.

Germline assignment: CDR1 SGHRS and CDR2 YFSETQ. This CDR3 comprises 16 residues. V dropped 4 bases and J dropped 1 base, with 18 bases sitting between them. The source material was peripheral blood. V usage is TRBV5-1 and J usage is TRBJ2-7, with a tentative D call TRBD2 (5 bases). This TCR came from a man aged 60 to 75 with acute or convalescent COVID-19. The CDR3 spells CASSRAGSTGSYEQYF. The CDR3 nucleotides are TGCGCCAGCAGCCGGGCAGGTTCGACGGGGTCCTACGAGCAGTACTTC.